This TCR beta chain was identified in a study of vaccination and CD4 T cells after COVID-19. Whole-study context: Samples taken post-COVID came a median roughly 100 days after diagnosis, ranging from 35 to 161.

Sequencing of DNA taken from cultured CD4+ T cells relied on the Oncomine TCR Beta short-read assay. From the PCR reads, TCRdb called clonotypes with MiXCR, one entry per CDR3 protein. The sample yields around 15,000 distinct CDR3 sequences, 45% to 60% seen once. As regards this clonotype: Its antigen remains unidentified.

V lost 7 bases and J 2 bases, leaving 17 bases between the germline ends. In germline, CDR1 is MDHEN, CDR2 SYDVKM. The CDR3 is 15 residues long. Study outcomes and limitations: With convalescent patients, a median 86.3% of reactive clones emerged solely after vaccination.

The treatment: approximately nine-day PBMC culture with coronavirus spike peptide pools or control peptides (ViraFEST assay). V gene TRBV28 combines with J gene TRBJ2-5; possibly TRBD1 for D (6 bases). Specimen: CD4+ T cells from blood, cultured in vitro. The clonotype originates from a human donor who had recovered from COVID-19. DNA for the CDR3: TGTGCCAGCATCTCAGGGGCTGTCGGGCAAGAGACCCAGTACTTC. Residues: CASISGAVGQETQYF.